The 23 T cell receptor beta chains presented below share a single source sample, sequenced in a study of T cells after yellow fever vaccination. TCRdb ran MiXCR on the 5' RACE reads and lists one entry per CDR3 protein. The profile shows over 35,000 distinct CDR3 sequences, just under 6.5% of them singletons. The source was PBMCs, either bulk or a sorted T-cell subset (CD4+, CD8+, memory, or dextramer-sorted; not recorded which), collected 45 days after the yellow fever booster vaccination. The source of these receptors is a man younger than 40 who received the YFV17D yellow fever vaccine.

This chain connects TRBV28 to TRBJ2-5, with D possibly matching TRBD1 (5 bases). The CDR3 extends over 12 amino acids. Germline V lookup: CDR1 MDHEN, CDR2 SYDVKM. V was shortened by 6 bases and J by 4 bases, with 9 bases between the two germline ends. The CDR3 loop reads CASRGRGETQYF. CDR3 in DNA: TGTGCCAGCAGGGGAAGGGGAGAGACCCAGTACTTC.

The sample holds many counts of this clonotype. The CDR3 DNA reads as TGTGCCAGCAGTTTCAGGCGGGGCGACACAGATACGCAGTATTTT. Amino acid sequence: CASSFRRGDTDTQYF. The rearrangement uses TRBV12-3 or TRBV12-4 and TRBJ2-3, with D perhaps TRBD2 (6 bases). The CDR3 is made up of 15 amino acids. The V and J ends lost 3 bases and 2 bases respectively, with 12 bases between them.

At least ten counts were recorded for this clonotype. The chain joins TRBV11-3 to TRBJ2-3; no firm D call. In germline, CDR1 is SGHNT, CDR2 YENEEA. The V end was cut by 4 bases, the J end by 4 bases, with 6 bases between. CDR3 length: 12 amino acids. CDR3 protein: CASSSLSDTQYF. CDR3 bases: TGTGCCAGCAGCTCCCTTTCAGATACGCAGTATTTT.

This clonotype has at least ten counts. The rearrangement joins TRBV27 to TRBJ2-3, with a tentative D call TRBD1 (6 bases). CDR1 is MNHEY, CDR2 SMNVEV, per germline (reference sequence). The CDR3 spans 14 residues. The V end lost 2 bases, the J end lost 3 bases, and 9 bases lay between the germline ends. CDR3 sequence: CASSLIQGTDTQYF. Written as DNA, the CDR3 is TGTGCCAGCAGTTTAATCCAGGGGACAGATACGCAGTATTTT.

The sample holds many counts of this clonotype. CDR3 in amino acids: CSVARGSGTQYF. The CDR3 DNA reads as TGCAGCGTTGCCAGGGGGAGCGGGACCCAGTACTTC. The chain combines TRBV29-1 with TRBJ2-5; 7 bases line up with TRBD1. The CDR3 sequence is 12 residues long. V was pared by 4 bases and J by 7 bases, with 6 bases of the junction left unmatched. Germline CDR1 SQVTM, CDR2 ANQGSEA.

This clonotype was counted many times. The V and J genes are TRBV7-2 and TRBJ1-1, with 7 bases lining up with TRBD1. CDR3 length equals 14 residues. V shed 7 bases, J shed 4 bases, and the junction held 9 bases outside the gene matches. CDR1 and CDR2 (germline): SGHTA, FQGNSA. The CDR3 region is CASTRGVRGTEAFF. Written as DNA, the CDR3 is TGTGCCAGCACCAGGGGGGTCCGGGGCACTGAAGCTTTCTTT.

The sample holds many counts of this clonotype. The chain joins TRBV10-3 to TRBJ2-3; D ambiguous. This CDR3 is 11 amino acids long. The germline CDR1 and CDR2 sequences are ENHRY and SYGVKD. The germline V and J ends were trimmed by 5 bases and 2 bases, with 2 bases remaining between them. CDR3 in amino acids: CAISYTDTQYF. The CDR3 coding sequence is TGTGCCATCAGTTACACAGATACGCAGTATTTT.

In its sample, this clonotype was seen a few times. The CDR3, as DNA: TGTGCCAGCAGTTTCGCGGGAAGCCTCGGGGAGCTGTTTTTT. It codes for CASSFAGSLGELFF. V and J are TRBV12-3 or TRBV12-4 and TRBJ2-2; perhaps TRBD2 as D (6 bases). This CDR3 has 14 residues. Deletions cut 3 bases from V and 7 bases from J, with 12 bases between.

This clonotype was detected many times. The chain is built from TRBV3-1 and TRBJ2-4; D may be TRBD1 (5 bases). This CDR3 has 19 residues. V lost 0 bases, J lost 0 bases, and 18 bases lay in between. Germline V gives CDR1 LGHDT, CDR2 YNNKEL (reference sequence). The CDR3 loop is CASSQDFWTSKLAKNIQYF. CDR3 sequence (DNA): TGTGCCAGCAGCCAAGATTTTTGGACATCCAAACTAGCCAAAAACATTCAGTACTTC.

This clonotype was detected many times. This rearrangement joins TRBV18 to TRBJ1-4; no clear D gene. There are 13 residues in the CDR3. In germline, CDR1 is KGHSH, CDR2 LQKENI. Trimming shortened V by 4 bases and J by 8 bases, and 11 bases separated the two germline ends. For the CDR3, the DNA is TGTGCCAGCTCACAATCGTCGAGCGAAAAACTGTTTTTT. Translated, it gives CASSQSSSEKLFF.

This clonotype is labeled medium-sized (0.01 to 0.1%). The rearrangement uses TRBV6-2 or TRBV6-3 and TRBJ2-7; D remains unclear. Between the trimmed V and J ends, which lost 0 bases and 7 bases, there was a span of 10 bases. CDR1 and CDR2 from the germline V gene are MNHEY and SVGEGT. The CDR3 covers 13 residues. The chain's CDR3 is CASSYSLTHEQYF. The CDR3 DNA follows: TGTGCCAGCAGTTACTCTCTCACCCATGAGCAGTACTTC.

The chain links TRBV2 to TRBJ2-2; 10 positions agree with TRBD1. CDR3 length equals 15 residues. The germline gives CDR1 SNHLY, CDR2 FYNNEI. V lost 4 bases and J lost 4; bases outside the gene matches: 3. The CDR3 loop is CASSGQGARTGELFF. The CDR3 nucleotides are TGTGCCAGCAGTGGACAGGGGGCGCGCACCGGGGAGCTGTTTTTT.

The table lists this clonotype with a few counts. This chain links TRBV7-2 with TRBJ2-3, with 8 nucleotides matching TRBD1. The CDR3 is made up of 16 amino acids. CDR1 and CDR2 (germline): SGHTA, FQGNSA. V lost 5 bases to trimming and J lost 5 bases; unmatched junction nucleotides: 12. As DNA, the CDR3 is TGTGCCAGCAGCCCCCGGACAGGGAGCAGGGAAGATACGCAGTATTTT. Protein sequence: CASSPRTGSREDTQYF.

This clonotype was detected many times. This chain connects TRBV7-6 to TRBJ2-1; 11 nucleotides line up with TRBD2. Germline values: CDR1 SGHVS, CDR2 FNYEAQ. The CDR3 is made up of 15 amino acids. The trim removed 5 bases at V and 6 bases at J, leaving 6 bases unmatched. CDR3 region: CASSPPGTSGNEQFF. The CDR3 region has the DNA TGTGCCAGCAGCCCTCCCGGGACTAGCGGCAATGAGCAGTTCTTC.

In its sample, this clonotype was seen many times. The CDR3 DNA reads as TGTGCCAGCAGCCCGACTAGCGGGAAAACCGGGGAGCTGTTTTTT. Translation gives CASSPTSGKTGELFF. This chain links TRBV7-2 with TRBJ2-2; TRBD2 matches at 11 bases. V trimming: 5 bases; J trimming: 5 bases; junction bases outside the gene matches: 4. Germline lookup yields CDR1 SGHTA and CDR2 FQGNSA. This CDR3 has 15 amino acids.

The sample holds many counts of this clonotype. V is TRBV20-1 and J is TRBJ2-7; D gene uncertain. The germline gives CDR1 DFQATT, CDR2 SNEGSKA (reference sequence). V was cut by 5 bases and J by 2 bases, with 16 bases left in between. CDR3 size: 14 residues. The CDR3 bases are TGCAGTGCTGACCGGACCCGAAAGGCCTACGAGCAGTACTTC. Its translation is CSADRTRKAYEQYF.

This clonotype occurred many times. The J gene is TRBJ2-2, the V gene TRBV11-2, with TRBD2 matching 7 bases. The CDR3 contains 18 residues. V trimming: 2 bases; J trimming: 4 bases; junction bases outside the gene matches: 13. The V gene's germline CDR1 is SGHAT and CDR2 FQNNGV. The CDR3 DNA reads TGTGCCAGCAGCTTAATTAGCGGCGGGAGTGGGCCCACCGGGGAGCTGTTTTTT. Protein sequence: CASSLISGGSGPTGELFF.

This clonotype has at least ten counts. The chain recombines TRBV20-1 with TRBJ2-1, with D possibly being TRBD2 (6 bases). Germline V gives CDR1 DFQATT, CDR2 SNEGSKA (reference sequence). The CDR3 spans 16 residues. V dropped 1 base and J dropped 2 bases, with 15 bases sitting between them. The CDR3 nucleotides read TGCAGTGCTAGAGCCGTGGAGGGCCCGGCCTACAATGAGCAGTTCTTC. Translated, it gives CSARAVEGPAYNEQFF.

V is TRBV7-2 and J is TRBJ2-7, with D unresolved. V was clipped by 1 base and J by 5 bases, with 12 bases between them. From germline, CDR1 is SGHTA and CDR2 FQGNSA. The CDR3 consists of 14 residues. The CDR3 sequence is CASSLGPSQDEQYF. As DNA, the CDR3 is TGTGCCAGCAGCTTAGGTCCCTCGCAGGACGAGCAGTACTTC.

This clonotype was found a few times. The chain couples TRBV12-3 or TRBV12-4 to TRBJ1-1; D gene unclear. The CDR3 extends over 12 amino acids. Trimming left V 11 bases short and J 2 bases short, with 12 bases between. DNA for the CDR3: TGTGCCGTCCAACAGATAAACACTGAAGCTTTCTTT. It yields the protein CAVQQINTEAFF.

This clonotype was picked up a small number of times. CDR3 bases: TGCAGTGCAAAAAGCTACAGGTCCCAGAACACCGGGGAGCTGTTTTTT. Its protein product is CSAKSYRSQNTGELFF. The V gene is TRBV20-1, the J gene TRBJ2-2; D is possibly TRBD1 (5 bases). Germline V gene sequence: CDR1 DFQATT, CDR2 SNEGSKA (reference sequence). Trimming shortened V by 6 bases and J by 1 base, and 18 bases separated the two germline ends. CDR3 size: 16 residues.

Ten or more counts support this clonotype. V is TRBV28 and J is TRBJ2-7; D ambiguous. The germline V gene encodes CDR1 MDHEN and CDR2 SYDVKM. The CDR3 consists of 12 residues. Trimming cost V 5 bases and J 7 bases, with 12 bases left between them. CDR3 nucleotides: TGTGCCAGCAGTCCCGCCGGGCTTGAGCAGTACTTC. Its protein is CASSPAGLEQYF.

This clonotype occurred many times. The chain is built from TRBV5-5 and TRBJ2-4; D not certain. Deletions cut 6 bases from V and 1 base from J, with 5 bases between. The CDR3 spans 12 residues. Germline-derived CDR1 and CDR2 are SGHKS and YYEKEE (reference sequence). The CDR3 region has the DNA TGTGCCAGCACCGGGGCCAAAAACATTCAGTACTTC. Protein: CASTGAKNIQYF.